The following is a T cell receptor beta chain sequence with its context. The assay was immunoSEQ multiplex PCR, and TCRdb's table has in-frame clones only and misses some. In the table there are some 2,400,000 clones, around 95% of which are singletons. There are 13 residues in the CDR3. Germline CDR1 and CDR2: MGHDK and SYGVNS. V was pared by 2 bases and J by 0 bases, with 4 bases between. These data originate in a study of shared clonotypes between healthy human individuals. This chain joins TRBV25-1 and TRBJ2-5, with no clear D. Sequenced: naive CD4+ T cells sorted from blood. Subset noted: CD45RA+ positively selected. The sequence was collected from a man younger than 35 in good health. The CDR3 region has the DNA TGTGCCAGCAGTGAACTGAACCAAGAGACCCAGTACTTC. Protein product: CASSELNQETQYF.